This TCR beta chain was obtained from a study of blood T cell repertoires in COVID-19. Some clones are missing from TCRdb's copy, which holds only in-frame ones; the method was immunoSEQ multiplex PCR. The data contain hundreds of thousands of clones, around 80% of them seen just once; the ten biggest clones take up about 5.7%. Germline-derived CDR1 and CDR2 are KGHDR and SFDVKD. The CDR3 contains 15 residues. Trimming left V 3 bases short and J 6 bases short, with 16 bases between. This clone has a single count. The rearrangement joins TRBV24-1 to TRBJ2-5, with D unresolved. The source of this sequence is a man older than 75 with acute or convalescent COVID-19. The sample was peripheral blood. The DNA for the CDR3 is TGTGCCACCAGTGATGCGTACGCCACCTCAAAGACCCAGTACTTC. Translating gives CATSDAYATSKTQYF.